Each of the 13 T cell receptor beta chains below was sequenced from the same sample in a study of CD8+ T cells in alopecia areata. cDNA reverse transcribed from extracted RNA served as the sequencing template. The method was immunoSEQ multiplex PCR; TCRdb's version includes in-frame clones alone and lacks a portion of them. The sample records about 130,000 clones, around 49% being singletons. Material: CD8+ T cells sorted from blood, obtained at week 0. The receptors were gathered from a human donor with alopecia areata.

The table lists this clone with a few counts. The chain's CDR3 is CAISESQRREQYF. The DNA for the CDR3 is TGTGCCATCAGTGAGTCACAACGCAGGGAGCAGTACTTC. The rearrangement joins TRBV10-3 to TRBJ2-7; D call uncertain. The germline V and J ends were trimmed by 0 bases and 7 bases, with 10 bases remaining between them. The CDR3 consists of 13 residues. CDR1 is ENHRY, CDR2 SYGVKD, per germline.

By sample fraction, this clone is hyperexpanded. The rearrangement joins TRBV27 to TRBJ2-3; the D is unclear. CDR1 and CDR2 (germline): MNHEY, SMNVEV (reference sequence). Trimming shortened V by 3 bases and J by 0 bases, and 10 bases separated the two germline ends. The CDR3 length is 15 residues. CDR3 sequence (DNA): TGTGCCAGCAGTTTTGTGGCAGCTAGCACAGATACGCAGTATTTT. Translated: CASSFVAASTDTQYF.

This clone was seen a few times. The CDR3 DNA follows: TGTGCCAGCAGTTCTCCGAGGAGGGGGGAAAAACTGTTTTTT. Encoded protein: CASSSPRRGEKLFF. The V and J genes are TRBV6-5 and TRBJ1-4; a weak D match, TRBD1 (6 bases). The CDR3 is made up of 14 amino acids. Germline V gives CDR1 MNHEY, CDR2 SVGAGI. The germline V and J ends were trimmed by 4 bases and 8 bases, with 14 bases remaining between them.

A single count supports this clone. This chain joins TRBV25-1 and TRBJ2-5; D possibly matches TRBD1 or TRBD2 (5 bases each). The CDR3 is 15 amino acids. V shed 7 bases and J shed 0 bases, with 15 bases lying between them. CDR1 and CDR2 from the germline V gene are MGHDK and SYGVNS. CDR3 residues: CASKSSGTYQETQYF. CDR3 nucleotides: TGTGCCAGCAAATCATCCGGGACCTACCAAGAGACCCAGTACTTC.

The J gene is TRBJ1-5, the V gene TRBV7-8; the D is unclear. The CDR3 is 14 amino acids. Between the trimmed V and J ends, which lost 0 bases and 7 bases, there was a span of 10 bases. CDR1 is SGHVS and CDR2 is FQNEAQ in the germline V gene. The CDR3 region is CASSLADGGQPQHF. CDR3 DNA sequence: TGTGCCAGCAGCTTAGCGGACGGAGGACAGCCCCAGCATTTT.

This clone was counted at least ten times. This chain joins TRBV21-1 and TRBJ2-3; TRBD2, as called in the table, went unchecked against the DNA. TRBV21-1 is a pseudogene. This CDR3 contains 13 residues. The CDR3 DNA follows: TGTGCCAGCAGCAAGGGGGGGCCAGATACGCAGTATTTT. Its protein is CASSKGGPDTQYF.

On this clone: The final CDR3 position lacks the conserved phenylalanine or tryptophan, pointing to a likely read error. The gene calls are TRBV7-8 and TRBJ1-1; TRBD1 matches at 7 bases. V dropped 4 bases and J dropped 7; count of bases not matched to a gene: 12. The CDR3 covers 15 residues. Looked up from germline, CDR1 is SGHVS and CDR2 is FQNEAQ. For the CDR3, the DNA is TGTGCCAGCAGCTCGCCGGAGACAGGGCTACATGAAGCTTTCCTT. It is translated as CASSSPETGLHEAFL.

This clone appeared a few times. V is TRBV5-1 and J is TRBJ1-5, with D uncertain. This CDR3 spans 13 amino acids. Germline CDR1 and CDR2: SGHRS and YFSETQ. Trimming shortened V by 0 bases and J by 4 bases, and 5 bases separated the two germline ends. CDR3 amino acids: CASSLAENQPQHF. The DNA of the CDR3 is TGCGCCAGCAGCTTGGCCGAAAATCAGCCCCAGCATTTT.

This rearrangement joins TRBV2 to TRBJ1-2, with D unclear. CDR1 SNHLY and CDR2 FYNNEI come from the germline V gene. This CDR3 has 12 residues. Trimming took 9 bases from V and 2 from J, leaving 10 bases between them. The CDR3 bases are TGTGCCAGTCGGAGGTTCAACTATGGCTACACCTTC. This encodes CASRRFNYGYTF.

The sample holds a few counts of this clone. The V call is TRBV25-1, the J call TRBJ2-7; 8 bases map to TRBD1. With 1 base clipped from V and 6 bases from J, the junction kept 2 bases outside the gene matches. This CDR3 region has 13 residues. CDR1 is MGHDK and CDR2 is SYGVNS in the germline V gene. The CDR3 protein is CASSESRGREQYF. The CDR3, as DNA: TGTGCCAGCAGTGAATCCAGGGGGCGCGAGCAGTACTTC.

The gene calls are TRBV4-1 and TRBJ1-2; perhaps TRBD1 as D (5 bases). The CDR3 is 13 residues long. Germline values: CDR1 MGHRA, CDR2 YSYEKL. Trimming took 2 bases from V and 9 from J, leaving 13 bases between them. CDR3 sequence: CASSQWDSGSYTF. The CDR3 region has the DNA TGCGCCAGCAGCCAATGGGACTCGGGGAGCTACACCTTC.

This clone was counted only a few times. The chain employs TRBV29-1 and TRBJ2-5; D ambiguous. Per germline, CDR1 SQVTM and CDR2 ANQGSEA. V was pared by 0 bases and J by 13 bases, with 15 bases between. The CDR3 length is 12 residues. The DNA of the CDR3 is TGCAGCGTTGAAGAAGGTCTTTTGAGGAGGTACTTC. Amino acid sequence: CSVEEGLLRRYF.

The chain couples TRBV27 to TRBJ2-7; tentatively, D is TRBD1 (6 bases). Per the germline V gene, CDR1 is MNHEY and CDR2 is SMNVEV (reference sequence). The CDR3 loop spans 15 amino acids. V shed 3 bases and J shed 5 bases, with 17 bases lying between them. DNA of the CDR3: TGTGCCAGCAGTTTGCTACAGGGAAACTTCAACGAGCAGTACTTC. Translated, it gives CASSLLQGNFNEQYF.